The clone carrying this TCR beta chain has a handful of counts. This sample is drawn from a study of patients and donors after allogeneic stem cell transplantation. TCRdb analysed the RT-PCR reads with MiXCR anew, one entry per CDR3 protein. The sample yields some 150,000 distinct CDR3 sequences, approximately 35% seen once. Germline V gene lookup returns CDR1 SGHRS and CDR2 YFSETQ. Trimming pared 4 bases from V and 6 bases from J, leaving 14 bases between. The CDR3 has 14 amino acids. The chain recombines TRBV5-1 with TRBJ1-5; D ambiguous. The TCR originated in a human donor who was either an allogeneic HSCT recipient or a stem cell or donor lymphocyte infusion donor (not recorded which). It is not recorded whose cells these are; they may come from a transplant donor. Sequencing was done on a sample of blood, either unsorted or a sorted T cell fraction (not recorded which). The CDR3 DNA sequence: TGCGCCAGCAGCCAAGGACCGGGCGGTCAGCCCCAGCATTTT. Translating it yields CASSQGPGGQPQHF.